This entry describes one T cell receptor (beta chain). Antigen specificity is unknown. This entry belongs to a study of cytomegalovirus exposure and HLA in healthy donors. Broader study findings: It is likely that the observed cluster of highly shared sequence variants was a sequencing artifact.

The PCR had 60 Vbeta and 13 Jbeta primers. TCRdb's table, derived via immunoSEQ multiplex PCR, lists solely in-frame clones and lacks some. The sample carries approximately 150,000 clones, approximately 71% recorded once. This CDR3 has 14 residues. Germline CDR1 MNHNS, CDR2 SASEGT. Trimming removed 7 bases from V and 4 bases from J, with 14 bases in between. This chain joins TRBV6-1 and TRBJ1-5; D is undetermined. The sample consisted of PBMCs. The receptor's source is a woman aged 18-29 years in good health and CMV-seropositive. The CDR3 here is CASTARILNQPQHF. The CDR3 DNA reads as TGTGCCAGCACCGCCCGGATACTAAATCAGCCCCAGCATTTT.